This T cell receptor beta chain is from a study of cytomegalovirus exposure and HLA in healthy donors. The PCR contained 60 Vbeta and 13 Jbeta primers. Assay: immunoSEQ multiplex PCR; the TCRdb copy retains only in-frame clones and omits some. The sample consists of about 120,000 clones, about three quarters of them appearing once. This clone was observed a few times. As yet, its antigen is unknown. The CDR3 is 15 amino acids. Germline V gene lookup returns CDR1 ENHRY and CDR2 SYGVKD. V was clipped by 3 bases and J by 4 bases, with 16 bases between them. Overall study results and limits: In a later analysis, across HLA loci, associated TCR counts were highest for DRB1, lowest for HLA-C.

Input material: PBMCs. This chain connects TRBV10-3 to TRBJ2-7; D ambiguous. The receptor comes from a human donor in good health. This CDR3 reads CAISEHILPTYEQYF. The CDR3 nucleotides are TGTGCCATCAGTGAACATATACTACCGACGTACGAGCAGTACTTC.